This T cell receptor beta chain derives from a study of blood T cell repertoires in COVID-19. Study-level background: Collection of acute and convalescent COVID-19 samples took place in the United States, Italy and Spain. From T cells, B-cell-depleted T cells, or PBMCs came the material, which was cDNA or gDNA.

Resolution of symptoms, clearance, or two negative PCRs was present in recovered Cohort 3 donors. Per the original data handling: For nucleated cells, counts were estimated from reference gene primer amplification. Libraries were prepared by immunoSEQ multiplex PCR; TCRdb keeps only in-frame clonotypes and omits some of them. V, J and clone size are taken as reported in that table, and D and trimming were inferred from the DNA itself. The sample holds 170,000 or so clones, 60% to 80% seen once. The CDR3 has 11 residues. Per the germline V gene, CDR1 is MNHEY and CDR2 is SVGAGI. The germline V and J ends were trimmed by 6 bases and 8 bases, with 10 bases remaining between them.

The chain has TRBV6-5 and TRBJ1-2; a weak D match, TRBD1 (6 bases). The material sequenced was PBMCs or T cells enriched from blood (not recorded which). The TCR comes from a woman aged 50 to 60 who had recovered from COVID-19. The CDR3 here is CASSTGYGYTF. For the CDR3, the DNA is TGTGCCAGCAGCACAGGGTACGGCTACACCTTC.